This is a list of T cell receptor beta chains from one sample in a study of PD-1 blockade in classical Hodgkin lymphoma. Assay: immunoSEQ multiplex PCR; the TCRdb copy retains only in-frame clones and omits some. The table has over 25,000 clones, 83% seen once. The source material was peripheral blood mononuclear cells (PBMCs), sampled before the second cycle of nivolumab. The receptors shown here come from a human donor with classical Hodgkin lymphoma. Both conserved end residues are part of each CDR3. A D gene is named only where the DNA matches it firmly. Rows may omit the clone size; those that give it use once, few, many or a size class.

j_gene: TRBJ2-1
v_gene: TRBV2
abundance: NA
d_gene: TRBD2
CDR3nt: TGTGCCAGCAGCCTAGCGGGAGTTAGCAATGAGCAGTTCTTC
CDR3aa: CASSLAGVSNEQFF

j_gene: TRBJ1-4
v_gene: TRBV5-4
abundance: NA
d_gene: TRBD1
CDR3nt: TGTGCCAGCAGCCCGACAGGGAGTGAAAAACTGTTTTTT
CDR3aa: CASSPTGSEKLFF

j_gene: TRBJ2-7
v_gene: TRBV6-5
abundance: NA
d_gene: NA
CDR3nt: TGTGCCAGCAATAGGGGGGCGAATTACGAGCAGTACTTC
CDR3aa: CASNRGANYEQYF

j_gene: TRBJ1-5
v_gene: TRBV5-4
abundance: once
d_gene: NA
CDR3nt: TGTGCCAGCAGCCAAAAGGCTAGCAATCAGCCCCAGCATTTT
CDR3aa: CASSQKASNQPQHF

j_gene: TRBJ1-2
v_gene: TRBV5-1
abundance: NA
d_gene: TRBD1
CDR3nt: TGTGCCAGCAACTTTTTGACAGGGTTGGGTGGCTACACCTTC
CDR3aa: CASNFLTGLGGYTF

j_gene: TRBJ2-5
v_gene: TRBV6-6
abundance: NA
d_gene: NA
CDR3nt: TGTGCCAGCAGCCGGCCCGGGGGCCAAGAGACCCAGTACTTC
CDR3aa: CASSRPGGQETQYF

j_gene: TRBJ2-1
v_gene: TRBV10-1
abundance: NA
d_gene: NA
CDR3nt: TGCGCCAGCAGTGCCCTCCCAGCAACGGGTCAAAATGAGCAGTTCTTC
CDR3aa: CASSALPATGQNEQFF

j_gene: TRBJ1-1
v_gene: TRBV19
abundance: NA
d_gene: NA
CDR3nt: TGTGCCAGTAGTATAGTAGCCTGGAACACTGAAGCTTTCTTT
CDR3aa: CASSIVAWNTEAFF

j_gene: TRBJ1-4
v_gene: TRBV4-3
abundance: NA
d_gene: NA
CDR3nt: TGCGCCAGCAGCCAAGGTTACTCCCCTCGGACAGAAAAACTGTTTTTT
CDR3aa: CASSQGYSPRTEKLFF

j_gene: TRBJ1-2
v_gene: TRBV21-1
abundance: NA
d_gene: NA
CDR3nt: TGTGCCAGCAGCAAGAAGTCCTCCGCTTTCTATGGCTACACCTTC
CDR3aa: CASSKKSSAFYGYTF

j_gene: TRBJ2-3
v_gene: TRBV30
abundance: NA
d_gene: NA
CDR3nt: TGTGCCTGGCGTAGGGGAAATACGCAGTATTTT
CDR3aa: CAWRRGNTQYF

j_gene: TRBJ1-3
v_gene: TRBV5-6
abundance: NA
d_gene: NA
CDR3nt: TGTGCCAGCAGCTTAATTTACGAAAACACCATATATTTT
CDR3aa: CASSLIYENTIYF

j_gene: TRBJ2-2
v_gene: TRBV27
abundance: NA
d_gene: NA
CDR3nt: TGTGCCAGCAGTTTATCATTGTGGGCAGGGCAGGCCGGGGAGCTGTTTTTT
CDR3aa: CASSLSLWAGQAGELFF

j_gene: TRBJ2-1
v_gene: TRBV11-3
abundance: NA
d_gene: TRBD1
CDR3nt: TGTGCCAGCAGCCCTGGGACAGGCTCCTACAATGAGCAGTTCTTC
CDR3aa: CASSPGTGSYNEQFF

j_gene: TRBJ1-4
v_gene: TRBV10-3
abundance: NA
d_gene: NA
CDR3nt: TGTGCCATCAGTATCCGATGGGGAGGAACTAATGAAAAACTGTTTTTT
CDR3aa: CAISIRWGGTNEKLFF

j_gene: TRBJ2-6
v_gene: TRBV10-1
abundance: NA
d_gene: NA
CDR3nt: TGCGCCAGCACCGGAGGCTTGGACAGCCACTCTGGGGCCAACGTCCTGACTTTC
CDR3aa: CASTGGLDSHSGANVLTF

j_gene: TRBJ2-3
v_gene: TRBV25-1
abundance: NA
d_gene: NA
CDR3nt: TGTGCCAGCAGCACAGGGGAGGTACGAGATACGCAGTATTTT
CDR3aa: CASSTGEVRDTQYF

j_gene: TRBJ2-5
v_gene: TRBV10-3
abundance: NA
d_gene: NA
CDR3nt: TGTGCCATCAGTCAGGTGGGACGAGGGTCCCAGTACTTC
CDR3aa: CAISQVGRGSQYF

j_gene: TRBJ1-4
v_gene: TRBV2
abundance: NA
d_gene: NA
CDR3nt: TGTGCCAGCACCTCGGACAGAATTAATGAAAAACTGTTTTTT
CDR3aa: CASTSDRINEKLFF

j_gene: TRBJ1-1
v_gene: TRBV6-5
abundance: NA
d_gene: NA
CDR3nt: TGTGCCAGCAGTAGGCCTCCCGGCACTGAAGCTTTCTTT
CDR3aa: CASSRPPGTEAFF

j_gene: TRBJ2-3
v_gene: TRBV10-2
abundance: NA
d_gene: TRBD2
CDR3nt: TGCGCCAGCAGTCCGGGACTAGCGGGAGGCGCAGATACGCAGTATTTT
CDR3aa: CASSPGLAGGADTQYF

j_gene: TRBJ1-2
v_gene: TRBV7-2
abundance: once
d_gene: NA
CDR3nt: TGTGCCAGCACACGATTATGGGGGGTGGGAGGCTACACCTTC
CDR3aa: CASTRLWGVGGYTF

j_gene: TRBJ1-2
v_gene: TRBV6-1
abundance: NA
d_gene: TRBD1
CDR3nt: TGTGCCAGCAGTGACTTACCCGGGACAGGGGTTGGTGGCTACACCTTC
CDR3aa: CASSDLPGTGVGGYTF

j_gene: TRBJ2-7
v_gene: TRBV6-4
abundance: NA
d_gene: NA
CDR3nt: TGTGCCAGCAGTGACTCGACGGCCGACTCCTACGAGCAGTACTTC
CDR3aa: CASSDSTADSYEQYF

j_gene: TRBJ1-1
v_gene: TRBV6-1
abundance: NA
d_gene: NA
CDR3nt: TGTGCCAGCAGTAGCAGGGGAAGAGACACTGAAGCTTTCTTT
CDR3aa: CASSSRGRDTEAFF

j_gene: TRBJ1-3
v_gene: TRBV9
abundance: NA
d_gene: TRBD1
CDR3nt: TGTGCCAGCAGCACCGGGACAGGGGGACGAGTCCTTTCTGGAAACACCATATATTTT
CDR3aa: CASSTGTGGRVLSGNTIYF

j_gene: TRBJ1-6
v_gene: TRBV7-2
abundance: few
d_gene: NA
CDR3nt: TGTGCCAGCAGCACCTTCCCCGGGGCCGGTAATTCACCCCTCCACTTT
CDR3aa: CASSTFPGAGNSPLHF

j_gene: TRBJ2-7
v_gene: TRBV7-9
abundance: NA
d_gene: NA
CDR3nt: TGTGCCAGCAGCCTACAGGACAACCCAACCGGCGAGCAGTACTTC
CDR3aa: CASSLQDNPTGEQYF

j_gene: TRBJ1-1
v_gene: TRBV6-5
abundance: NA
d_gene: NA
CDR3nt: TGTGCCACTACCTTCGGACAGAACACTGAAGCTTTCTTT
CDR3aa: CATTFGQNTEAFF

j_gene: TRBJ2-3
v_gene: TRBV7-3
abundance: NA
d_gene: NA
CDR3nt: TGTGCCAGCAGCCCGACTGGAGGTCCCCCAGATACGCAGTATTTT
CDR3aa: CASSPTGGPPDTQYF

j_gene: TRBJ2-1
v_gene: TRBV29-1
abundance: NA
d_gene: TRBD2
CDR3nt: TGCAGCGTTGAGCCTAGCGGGACCTACAATGAGCAGTTCTTC
CDR3aa: CSVEPSGTYNEQFF

j_gene: TRBJ2-1
v_gene: TRBV19
abundance: NA
d_gene: NA
CDR3nt: TGTGCCAGTAGTATATACGGTCTTGAGCAGTTCTTC
CDR3aa: CASSIYGLEQFF

j_gene: TRBJ2-1
v_gene: TRBV9
abundance: NA
d_gene: NA
CDR3nt: TGTGCCAGCAGCCGCCGGGATTTTTCTGAGCAGTTCTTC
CDR3aa: CASSRRDFSEQFF

j_gene: TRBJ2-5
v_gene: TRBV6-6
abundance: NA
d_gene: NA
CDR3nt: TGTGCCAGCAGTTACTCGGGGACGAAAGAGACCCAGTACTTC
CDR3aa: CASSYSGTKETQYF

j_gene: TRBJ2-1
v_gene: TRBV11-3
abundance: NA
d_gene: NA
CDR3nt: TGTGCCAGCAGCTTAGGCGCGGGACTCTACAATGAGCAGTTCTTC
CDR3aa: CASSLGAGLYNEQFF

j_gene: TRBJ2-1
v_gene: TRBV7-3
abundance: NA
d_gene: TRBD2
CDR3nt: TGTGCCAGCAGCCTTAGCGGGAGGACCTACAATGAGCAGTTCTTC
CDR3aa: CASSLSGRTYNEQFF

j_gene: TRBJ1-1
v_gene: TRBV28
abundance: NA
d_gene: NA
CDR3nt: TGTGCCAGCAGCAGGGGAGGGCGGGAAGCTTTCTTT
CDR3aa: CASSRGGREAFF

j_gene: TRBJ2-7
v_gene: TRBV27
abundance: NA
d_gene: TRBD2
CDR3nt: TGTGCCAGCAGCAAACTAGCGGGGGTTCGGAACGAGCAGTACTTC
CDR3aa: CASSKLAGVRNEQYF

j_gene: TRBJ1-1
v_gene: TRBV5-4
abundance: NA
d_gene: TRBD1
CDR3nt: TGTGCCAGCAGCTCGGGACAGGGTGTCACTGAAGCTTTCTTT
CDR3aa: CASSSGQGVTEAFF

j_gene: TRBJ2-3
v_gene: TRBV7-7
abundance: NA
d_gene: NA
CDR3nt: TGTGCCAGCAGCTATGGAGCAGATACGCAGTATTTT
CDR3aa: CASSYGADTQYF

j_gene: TRBJ1-3
v_gene: TRBV10-3
abundance: NA
d_gene: NA
CDR3nt: TGTGCCATCAGTGAAGGACAAGTCTCTGGAAACACCATATATTTT
CDR3aa: CAISEGQVSGNTIYF

j_gene: TRBJ2-2
v_gene: TRBV9
abundance: NA
d_gene: TRBD2
CDR3nt: TGTGCCAGCAGAGGACTAGACAACACCGGGGAGCTGTTTTTT
CDR3aa: CASRGLDNTGELFF

j_gene: TRBJ2-3
v_gene: TRBV6-1
abundance: NA
d_gene: NA
CDR3nt: TGTGCCAGCAGATCCGATCCAGATACGCAGTATTTT
CDR3aa: CASRSDPDTQYF

j_gene: TRBJ2-2
v_gene: TRBV7-9
abundance: NA
d_gene: NA
CDR3nt: TGTGCCAGCAGCTTAGTAGGGGGGCGTGGCGGGGAGCTGTTTTTT
CDR3aa: CASSLVGGRGGELFF

j_gene: TRBJ1-1
v_gene: TRBV9
abundance: NA
d_gene: NA
CDR3nt: TGTGCCAGCAGCGTAGAACCTACAAACACTGAAGCTTTCTTT
CDR3aa: CASSVEPTNTEAFF

j_gene: TRBJ1-1
v_gene: TRBV10-3
abundance: NA
d_gene: NA
CDR3nt: TGTGCCATCAGGGGGACTTCGAACACTGAAGCTTTCTTT
CDR3aa: CAIRGTSNTEAFF

j_gene: TRBJ1-1
v_gene: TRBV9
abundance: NA
d_gene: NA
CDR3nt: TGTGCCAGCAGCCCCATAAGAGGTGAAGCTTTCTTT
CDR3aa: CASSPIRGEAFF

j_gene: TRBJ1-2
v_gene: TRBV5-4
abundance: few
d_gene: TRBD1
CDR3nt: TGTGCCAGCAGGGTTCAGGGGGAAAACTATGGCTACACCTTC
CDR3aa: CASRVQGENYGYTF

j_gene: TRBJ1-4
v_gene: TRBV11-3
abundance: NA
d_gene: TRBD1
CDR3nt: TGTGCCAGCAGAACCGGGACAGGGGAACAAAAACTGTTTTTT
CDR3aa: CASRTGTGEQKLFF

j_gene: TRBJ1-5
v_gene: TRBV14
abundance: NA
d_gene: NA
CDR3nt: TGTGCCAGCAGCCGCAATAGCAATCAGCCCCAGCATTTT
CDR3aa: CASSRNSNQPQHF

j_gene: TRBJ2-2
v_gene: TRBV7-8
abundance: once
d_gene: NA
CDR3nt: TGTGCCAGCAGCTTAGTTTCAGCCGACACCGGGGAGCTGTTTTTT
CDR3aa: CASSLVSADTGELFF

j_gene: TRBJ2-7
v_gene: TRBV29-1
abundance: NA
d_gene: NA
CDR3nt: TGCAGCGTTAGACCGGGGATCTCCGGCGAGCAGTACTTC
CDR3aa: CSVRPGISGEQYF

j_gene: TRBJ1-2
v_gene: TRBV19
abundance: NA
d_gene: TRBD1
CDR3nt: TGTGCCAGTAGTACCGACGGGACAGGGGGACGAGTCTATGGCTACACCTTC
CDR3aa: CASSTDGTGGRVYGYTF

j_gene: TRBJ1-2
v_gene: TRBV29-1
abundance: few
d_gene: TRBD1
CDR3nt: TGCAGCGTACCAATACCGGGACAGGGGGCGCGAGGCTACACCTTC
CDR3aa: CSVPIPGQGARGYTF

j_gene: TRBJ2-6
v_gene: TRBV7-6
abundance: NA
d_gene: NA
CDR3nt: TGTGCCAGCAGCTCCTTGTACTCTGGGGCCAACGTCCTGACTTTC
CDR3aa: CASSSLYSGANVLTF

j_gene: TRBJ1-3
v_gene: TRBV30
abundance: NA
d_gene: NA
CDR3nt: TGTGCCTGGAGTGTACTAAACTCTGGAAACACCATATATTTT
CDR3aa: CAWSVLNSGNTIYF

j_gene: TRBJ2-7
v_gene: TRBV4-2
abundance: NA
d_gene: NA
CDR3nt: TGTGCCAGCAGCCAAGGGGACAAGACCTACGAGCAGTACTTC
CDR3aa: CASSQGDKTYEQYF